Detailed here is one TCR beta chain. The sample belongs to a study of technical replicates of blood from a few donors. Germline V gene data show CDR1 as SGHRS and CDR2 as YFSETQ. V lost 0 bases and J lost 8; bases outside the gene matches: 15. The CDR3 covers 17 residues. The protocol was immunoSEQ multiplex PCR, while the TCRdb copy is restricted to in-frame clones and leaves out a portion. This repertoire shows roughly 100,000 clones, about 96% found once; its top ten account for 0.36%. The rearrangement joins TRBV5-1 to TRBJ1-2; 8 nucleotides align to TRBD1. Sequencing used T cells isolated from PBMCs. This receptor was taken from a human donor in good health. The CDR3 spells CASSLGAAGGVGGGYTF. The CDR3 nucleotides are TGCGCCAGCAGCTTGGGCGCGGCAGGGGGCGTTGGAGGAGGCTACACCTTC.